Presented here are 10 T cell receptor beta chains from one specimen sequenced in a study of blood T cell repertoires in COVID-19. Clones were read by immunoSEQ multiplex PCR, and TCRdb kept only the in-frame ones, dropping some. The data hold around 500,000 clones, with about nine tenths observed a single time. Sequencing input: PBMCs or T cells enriched from blood (not recorded which). These receptors were taken from a woman aged 55-69 years who had recovered from COVID-19.

This sequence joins TRBV14 and TRBJ2-7, with D possibly being TRBD2 (8 bases). Looked up from germline, CDR1 is SGHDN and CDR2 is FVKESK. Trimming removed 4 bases at V and 3 bases at J, with 25 bases between. The CDR3 spans 18 residues. CDR3: CASSPDDRVREGVYEQYV. The CDR3, as DNA: TGTGCCAGCAGCCCGGACGACAGGGTTCGGGAGGGAGTCTACGAGCAGTACGTC.

This clone was observed a few times. As DNA, the CDR3 is TGTGCCAGCAGCTTCGGAGGGAATCAGCCCCAGCATTTT. Translation gives CASSFGGNQPQHF. This chain uses TRBV7-6 with TRBJ1-5; D gene unclear. The CDR3 has 13 residues. Germline values: CDR1 SGHVS, CDR2 FNYEAQ. The V end was cut by 3 bases, the J end by 4 bases, with 7 bases between.

Regarding this clone: Other DNA sequences in the same sample also yield this CDR3. The chain uses TRBV19 and TRBJ1-1; no definite D call. Trimming cost V 6 bases and J 3 bases, with 5 bases left between them. CDR3 length: 11 residues. CDR1 LNHDA and CDR2 SQIVND come from the germline V gene (reference sequence). Written as DNA, the CDR3 is TGTGCCAGTAGACAAGACACTGAAGCTTTCTTT. This gives the protein CASRQDTEAFF.

J is TRBJ1-6 and V is TRBV5-1, with D tentatively TRBD1 (5 bases). The germline CDR1 and CDR2 sequences are SGHRS and YFSETQ. The CDR3 spans 16 residues. Trimming cost V 0 bases and J 4 bases, with 11 bases left between them. This chain's CDR3 is CASSLDPTEYNSPLHF. The CDR3 nucleotides read TGCGCCAGCAGCTTGGATCCGACAGAGTATAATTCACCCCTCCACTTT.

This clone occurred once. V is TRBV7-2 and J is TRBJ1-5; D possibly corresponds to TRBD1 (5 bases). There are 14 residues in the CDR3. In germline, CDR1 is SGHTA, CDR2 FQGNSA. V was cut by 1 base and J by 5 bases, with 9 bases left in between. Here the CDR3 reads CASSLGGGDQPQHF. The CDR3 DNA is TGTGCCAGCAGCTTAGGGGGGGGTGATCAGCCCCAGCATTTT.

This chain links TRBV3-1 (or the pseudogene TRBV3-2) with TRBJ2-3; 10 bases line up with TRBD2. The V segment lost 1 base and the J segment 6 bases; nucleotides outside the gene matches: 7. Looked up from germline, CDR1 is LGHDT and CDR2 is YNNKEL (reference sequence). This CDR3 spans 16 amino acids. The CDR3 region is CASSQVGAGGLDTQYF. The CDR3, as DNA: TGTGCCAGCAGCCAAGTCGGAGCGGGGGGGCTCGATACGCAGTATTTT.

The genes are TRBV20-1 and TRBJ1-3; unclear D gene. V lost 3 bases, J lost 0 bases, and 6 bases lay in between. Germline CDR1 reads DFQATT; CDR2 reads SNEGSKA (reference sequence). The CDR3 runs to 13 residues. The CDR3 loop reads CSASLFSGNTIYF. For the CDR3, the DNA is TGCAGTGCTAGTTTATTCTCTGGAAACACCATATATTTT.

The J gene is TRBJ1-3, the V gene TRBV5-1, with 9 positions matching TRBD1. The germline V gene encodes CDR1 SGHRS and CDR2 YFSETQ. The CDR3 length is 16 residues. V shed 0 bases, J shed 3 bases, and the junction held 4 bases outside the gene matches. The DNA of the CDR3 is TGCGCCAGCAGCTTGGGGACAGGGGTTGGTGGAAACACCATATATTTT. This sequence encodes CASSLGTGVGGNTIYF.

This clone was seen a single time. The chain links TRBV29-1 to TRBJ1-5; no firm D call. The CDR3 sequence is 13 residues long. Germline values: CDR1 SQVTM, CDR2 ANQGSEA. V dropped 4 bases and J dropped 6 bases, with 13 bases sitting between them. The CDR3 DNA sequence: TGCAGCGTTGGGAGAGGGTTGGGTCAGCCCCAGCATTTT. It translates to CSVGRGLGQPQHF.

V usage is TRBV19 and J usage is TRBJ1-2; 8 bases map to TRBD1. J was trimmed by 7 bases and V by 6 bases; bases with no gene match: 1. The CDR3 spans 11 residues. CDR1 and CDR2 (germline): LNHDA, SQIVND (reference sequence). The CDR3 region is CASRQGVGYTF. The CDR3 bases are TGTGCCAGTAGACAGGGGGTTGGCTACACCTTC.